This TCR beta chain was found in a study of Ad26.COV2.S vaccination and SARS-CoV-2 variants. Study summary: In the study, Ad26.COV2.S was injected intramuscularly once, or twice 56 days apart.

To note about this clone: Its antigen is unidentified.

General observations from the study: Quantification of TCR breadth and depth may have yielded underestimates of total T cell responses.

V lost 5 bases, J lost 5 bases, and 9 bases lay in between. The CDR3 loop spans 12 amino acids. Per germline, CDR1 MNHEY and CDR2 SMNVEV (reference sequence). Sample treatment: approximately 18 received Ad26.COV2.S at low or high dose, single or two shots; 5 received placebo; per-sample allocation not given. Collection of samples fell on day 63 after the first vaccine or placebo injection. Whoever gave the sample was an adult aged 18-55 years in Boston. Expression of Wuhan-strain SARS-CoV-2 spike came from the Ad26 vector that formed the vaccine. Only in-frame clones appear in the TCRdb table, and some are missing; sequencing was by immunoSEQ multiplex PCR. This sample has 350,000 to 500,000 clones, with 75% to 95% found just once.

The V and J genes are TRBV27 and TRBJ2-5, with D perhaps TRBD1 (5 bases). Sequenced material: peripheral blood, taken in a trial of Ad26.COV2.S vaccine versus placebo. The clonotype originates from a person aged 18-65 years who received the Ad26.COV2.S COVID-19 vaccine or a placebo. CDR3 DNA sequence: TGTGCCAGCAGTCGCCCAGGGGAGACCCAGTACTTC. Its protein product is CASSRPGETQYF.